What follows is one T cell receptor (beta chain) and its context. Its antigen is undetermined. TCRdb's copy holds only in-frame clones and misses some; the assay was immunoSEQ multiplex PCR. Of 550,000 to 750,000 clones in the sample, about 95% are singletons; the top ten hold 0.09% to 0.13%. Germline V gives CDR1 SGHDT, CDR2 YYEEEE. V was pared by 3 bases and J by 6 bases, with 16 bases between. This CDR3 region has 14 residues. This specimen comes from a study of shared clonotypes between healthy human individuals. Study-level findings and limits: When naive CD4 clonotypes were compared across a few donors, around 5% were shared. Sequencing depth was predicted to influence how clonotypes are shared among donors.

Naive CD8 cells lacked CD45RO and underwent positive selection for CCR7, leaving out terminally differentiated effector memory CD45RA+ cells. V and J are TRBV5-6 and TRBJ2-7; D gene ambiguous. The sequenced sample was naive CD8+ T cells sorted from blood. The receptor was isolated from a woman aged 25 to 45 in good health. The CDR3 DNA sequence: TGTGCCAGCAGCTCGACCGACTTATGGGGCGAGCAGTACTTC. Translated: CASSSTDLWGEQYF.